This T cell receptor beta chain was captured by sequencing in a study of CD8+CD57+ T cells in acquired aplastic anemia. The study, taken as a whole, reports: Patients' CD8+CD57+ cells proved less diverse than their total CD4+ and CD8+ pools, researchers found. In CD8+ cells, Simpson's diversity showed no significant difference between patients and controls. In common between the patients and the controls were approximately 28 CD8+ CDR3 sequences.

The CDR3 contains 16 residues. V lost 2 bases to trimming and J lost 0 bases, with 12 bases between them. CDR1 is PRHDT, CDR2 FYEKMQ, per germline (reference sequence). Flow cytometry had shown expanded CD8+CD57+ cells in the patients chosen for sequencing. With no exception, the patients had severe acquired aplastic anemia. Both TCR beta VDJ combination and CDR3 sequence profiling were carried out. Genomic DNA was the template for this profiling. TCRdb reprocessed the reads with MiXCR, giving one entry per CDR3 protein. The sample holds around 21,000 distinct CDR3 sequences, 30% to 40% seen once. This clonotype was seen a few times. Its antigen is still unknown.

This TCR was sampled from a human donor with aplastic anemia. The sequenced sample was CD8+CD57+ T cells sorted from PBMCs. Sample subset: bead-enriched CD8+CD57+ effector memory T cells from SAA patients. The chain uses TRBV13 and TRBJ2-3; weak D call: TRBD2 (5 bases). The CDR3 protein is CASSLSGSPSTDTQYF. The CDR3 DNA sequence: TGTGCCAGCAGCTTATCGGGGTCTCCTAGCACAGATACGCAGTATTTT.